The present T cell receptor (beta chain) was sequenced within a study of T cell responses to AZD1222 COVID-19 vaccine (dated by TCRdb to the early 2020s). Notes on the research overall: A total of 230 to 250 trial participants underwent TCR sequencing, of whom around 210 had received two doses of AZD1222 and around 26 had received two doses of the MenACWY control vaccine. Enrollment into the trials was organized by age into subgroups of 18-55, 56-69 and 70-plus years, and those subgroups contained about 160, 30 and 59 TCR-sequenced participants, respectively.

CDR1 MGHRA and CDR2 YSYEKL are derived from the germline V gene. The CDR3 contains 16 residues, cysteine and phenylalanine counted. Only the CDR3 DNA stays, 48 bases, in frame from base 1. The junction shows trimming of 4 bases on V and 5 bases on J, plus 20 bases between the germline ends. Note on this clone: What antigen it recognizes has not been identified. No much larger clone exists at a distance of one base, and base qualities are not known.

Reading the label with the study, this specimen's time point is: baseline before first vaccination. The meaning of the sample's treatment or condition label: meningococcal conjugate vaccine given as trial control. Vaccinee samples were obtained from the UK trials COV001 and COV002, which included a single-blind randomized controlled phase 2/3 trial of AZD1222 (ChAdOx1 nCoV-19) in healthy adults. Trial participant PBMC samples were collected at day 0 and day 28 after the second dose for TCRbeta chain sequencing. The CDR3 regions of human TCRbeta chains were analyzed by immunosequencing. For the original study's pipeline: Repertoire TCRs were matched against a reference library of SARS-CoV-2-specific TCRs generated with the MIRA antigen-specificity platform. Breadth meant the fraction of unique TCRs that were SARS-CoV-2-associated, whereas depth meant the fraction of total T cells that were SARS-CoV-2-associated. Each spike-specific TCR was assigned to its reactive spike region and to a CD4 or CD8 class using the MIRA data. Log10-transformed breadth and depth values were compared by one-way ANOVA with Sidak's multiple comparisons tests. Not all clones reach the TCRdb copy of this immuneACCESS table, which keeps in-frame sequences only. Checked studies attribute under half of the gap to unresolved V genes and leave the rest unexplained. That table gives V, J and clone size, and the DNA gave D and trimming. This sample has about 190,000 clones in its table, and over 80% of those were observed once. The ten largest account for approximately 2.5% of the sample.

What the authors observed across the whole study: The 56-69-year group was small, and its depth increase did not reach significance, likely because of low power. After two AZD1222 doses, both the breadth and the depth of spike-specific TCRs were significantly higher than at day 0 and than in MenACWY recipients. Participants were mostly white British, with more females than males. The authors suggested clonal diversity may have been underestimated. Vaccine-associated CD4 TCRs spanned the whole spike protein, with dominant responses in regions 160-218 and 743-854. Epitopes outside the regions mutated in the B.1.351 and B.1.1.7 variants were reportedly recognized by nearly half of the unique spike-specific TCRs. Because no day 14 peak-response samples were available, repertoires were characterized only after the peak T cell response. Conclusions about previously exposed vaccinees were limited because only 6 or 7 AZD1222 recipients were SARS-CoV-2 seropositive at baseline.

The rearranged chain carries TRBV4-1 and TRBJ1-2; the D gene is possibly TRBD1, with 6 bases matching. The sequenced sample was peripheral blood, obtained on day 0 of MenACWY control vaccination. This receptor was identified in an adult in good health. The CDR3 corresponds to CASSPLNSFGTYGYTF. The nucleotides read TGCGCCAGCAGCCCCCTAAACAGCTTTGGGACATATGGCTACACCTTC.